Listed below are T cell receptor beta chains from one sample, sequenced in a study of cytotoxic CD8 clonotypes in ibrutinib-treated CLL. Assay used: immunoSEQ multiplex PCR; TCRdb lists only in-frame clones, some missing. This table holds under 300,000 clones, approximately 76% found once. Sequenced material: PBMCs, taken at disease progression, from a patient treated with ibrutinib. These receptor sequences come from a human donor with chronic lymphocytic leukemia. CDR3s include the opening cysteine and the closing phenylalanine or tryptophan. D genes are given only for firm matches. A clone size is listed for some rows: how often the clone was seen (once, few, many), or a class if it is expanded.

>TRBD2|TRBV11-2|TRBJ2-1|.
TGTGCCAGCAGATCCACTATAGCGGGGGGCCATTACAATGAGCAGTTCTTC
CASRSTIAGGHYNEQFF
>.|TRBV6-1|TRBJ1-5|few
TGTGCCAGCAGTGAAGAAAGGGCTCAGCCCCAGCATTTT
CASSEERAQPQHF
>.|TRBV5-1|TRBJ2-2|.
TGCGCCAGCAGCTGGTCAGGTGCCGGGGAGCTGTTTTTT
CASSWSGAGELFF
>.|TRBV4-1|TRBJ1-1|.
TGCGCCAGCAGCCAAGACACGCGGGCAGTGAACACTGAAGCTTTCTTT
CASSQDTRAVNTEAFF
>.|TRBV29-1|TRBJ1-2|.
TGCAGCGTCCGCAAGCGGGACACCAATTATGGCTACACCTTC
CSVRKRDTNYGYTF
>.|TRBV7-9|TRBJ2-3|.
TGTGCCAGCAGCTTAGCTTCTACGGCCACAGATACGCAGTATTTT
CASSLASTATDTQYF
>TRBD1|TRBV6-6|TRBJ2-5|.
TGTGCCAGCAGTTACGCGGGACAGGGCCAAGAGACCCAGTACTTC
CASSYAGQGQETQYF
>.|TRBV7-9|TRBJ1-1|.
TGTGCCAGCAGCTTAGATTCGGCAGGGGTCCTCGTCGAAGCTTTCTTT
CASSLDSAGVLVEAFF
>.|TRBV2|TRBJ1-1|.
TGTGCCAGCAGTGAAGCCAGTTGGGGATTTATGGCTCGCTTATCGGGAGCTTTCTTT
CASSEASWGFMARLSGAFF
>TRBD1|TRBV13|TRBJ1-3|once
TGTGCCAGCAGCTCAAGGGGGCTGCAAGCTGGAAACACCATATATTTT
CASSSRGLQAGNTIYF
>.|TRBV18|TRBJ2-3|.
TGTGCCAGCTCACCCCGCTCCCTTACAGATACGCAGTATTTT
CASSPRSLTDTQYF
>.|TRBV6-1|TRBJ1-2|.
TGTGCCAGCAGTGAAGAAGGGTTGACGTTC
CASSEEGLTF
>.|TRBV9|TRBJ1-2|few
TGTGCCAGCAGCGTGGCTCTTAGTTCTAACTATGGCTACACCTTC
CASSVALSSNYGYTF
>TRBD1|TRBV6-1|TRBJ2-7|.
TGTGCCAGCGCTTCCGGGACAGGGCGCGAGCAGTACTTC
CASASGTGREQYF
>TRBD1|TRBV19|TRBJ2-5|.
TGTGCCAGTAGTTTCTTGGGACAGGGGGCTTCGGAGACCCAGTACTTC
CASSFLGQGASETQYF
>TRBD2|TRBV10-1|TRBJ2-4|.
TGCGCCAGCAGTGGGGACTACCCCAGTGACATTCAGTACTTC
CASSGDYPSDIQYF
>TRBD2|TRBV4-3|TRBJ2-5|.
TGCGCCAGCAGCCAAGGGACTAGCGGGAAAGAGACCCAGTACTTC
CASSQGTSGKETQYF
>TRBD2|TRBV7-2|TRBJ2-7|.
TGTGCCAGCAGCTCGGCTCCGGGACTAGCGGTATACGAGCAGTACTTC
CASSSAPGLAVYEQYF
>.|TRBV15|TRBJ2-2|.
TGTGCCACCAGCAGAGGAGGGAAAGGCACCGGGGAGCTGTTTTTT
CATSRGGKGTGELFF
>TRBD1|TRBV7-9|TRBJ1-1|.
TGTGCCAGCAGCCGGGGACAGGGGACTGAAGCTTTCTTT
CASSRGQGTEAFF
>TRBD1|TRBV5-4|TRBJ2-1|.
TGTGCCAGCAGCCTACCAGGGGGCTCGAATGAGCAGTTCTTC
CASSLPGGSNEQFF
>.|TRBV6-5|TRBJ1-2|few
TGTGCCAGCAGTTACGCAGGACGTAACTATGGCTACACCTTC
CASSYAGRNYGYTF
>.|TRBV19|TRBJ2-1|once
TGTGCCAGTAGTGAGGTGGCACGCGCCTACAATGAGCAGTTCTTC
CASSEVARAYNEQFF
>.|TRBV11-2|TRBJ2-3|.
TGTGCCAGCAGCCTAAAGAAAGACGCAGATACGCAGTATTTT
CASSLKKDADTQYF
>.|TRBV19|TRBJ2-7|few
TGTGCCAGTAGTATAGTGGGTTCCTACGAGCAGTACTTC
CASSIVGSYEQYF
>TRBD1|TRBV11-2|TRBJ2-2|.
TGTGCCAGCAGCTTAGGAGTGACAGGGGCTGCCGGGGAGCTGTTTTTT
CASSLGVTGAAGELFF
>.|TRBV10-1|TRBJ2-1|.
TGCGCCAGCAGTGGGACTTTGGACAATGAGCAGTTCTTC
CASSGTLDNEQFF
>.|TRBV7-9|TRBJ2-4|.
TGTGCCAGCAGCTTAGTTTACGGGGCGGCAAACATTCAGTACTTC
CASSLVYGAANIQYF
>TRBD1|TRBV11-2|TRBJ2-7|.
TGTGCCAGCAGCCCCGCGCGGACAGGGGCCCTCCCTTACGAGCAGTACTTC
CASSPARTGALPYEQYF
>.|TRBV19|TRBJ1-1|.
TGTGCCAGTAGTATGAGGTTCGGCCGGTTCACTGAAGCTTTCTTT
CASSMRFGRFTEAFF
>TRBD2|TRBV29-1|TRBJ2-1|.
TGCAGCGTCCGACTAGCGGGGGTCAATGAGCAGTTCTTC
CSVRLAGVNEQFF
>.|TRBV19|TRBJ2-7|.
TGTGCCAGTGCCCGGGACCCCAGAGCGGGCTACGAGCAGTACTTC
CASARDPRAGYEQYF
>TRBD2|TRBV5-1|TRBJ2-1|.
TGCGCCAGCGGGCGCGGGGGTTATGAGCAGTTCTTC
CASGRGGYEQFF
>.|TRBV28|TRBJ2-3|.
TGTGCCAGCAGTTTGCCAGGGACAGATACGCAGTATTTT
CASSLPGTDTQYF
>.|TRBV5-4|TRBJ2-3|.
TGTGCCAGCAGCTTGGGGGGTCGAGGGAGGACAGATACGCAGTATTTT
CASSLGGRGRTDTQYF
>TRBD1|TRBV28|TRBJ1-2|.
TGTGCCAGCACGGACCCGGGACAGCCATATGGCTACACCTTC
CASTDPGQPYGYTF
>.|TRBV27|TRBJ2-1|.
TGTGCCAACCCTTTAGGGGTCAATGAGCAGTTCTTC
CANPLGVNEQFF
>.|TRBV6-5|TRBJ2-7|.
TGTGCCAGCAGTTATTCGGGTCCCTACGAGCAGTACTTC
CASSYSGPYEQYF
>.|TRBV5-1|TRBJ2-5|few
TGCGCCAGCAGCGCGAGACCCTTTGAGACCCAGTACTTC
CASSARPFETQYF
>.|TRBV18|TRBJ1-2|.
TGTGCCAGCTCACCAGGGTATGGCTACACCTTC
CASSPGYGYTF
>TRBD2|TRBV29-1|TRBJ2-3|.
TGCAGCGTCGTGGTCCAGCGCGGGAGTCCCACAGATACGCAGTATTTT
CSVVVQRGSPTDTQYF
>.|TRBV2|TRBJ2-1|.
TGTGCCAGCAGTTCGCGCGAGGGATCCAATGAGCAGTTCTTC
CASSSREGSNEQFF
>.|TRBV5-1|TRBJ2-5|.
TGCGCCAGCAGCTTTAATCCCGGGGTAGAAGAGACCCAGTACTTC
CASSFNPGVEETQYF
>.|TRBV10-2|TRBJ2-7|.
TGCGCCAGCCATGACAGGTCGGGGGCCGAGCAGTACTTC
CASHDRSGAEQYF